Following are 10 T cell receptor beta chains from one sample sequenced in a study of identical twins. TCRdb re-called the 5' RACE reads through MiXCR, storing one row per CDR3 protein. The sample has roughly 470,000 distinct CDR3 sequences, approximately 15% seen once. These data were also reused for a study on yellow fever vaccine responses in identical twins.

Sequenced input: CD4+ T cells sorted from blood. The source is a woman aged 18-29 years in good health.

This clonotype turned up a few times. The chain uses TRBV11-2 and TRBJ2-3; D is unresolved. The CDR3 spans 14 residues. V lost 3 bases and J lost 4, with 11 bases in between. Germline-derived CDR1 and CDR2 are SGHAT and FQNNGV. The CDR3 spells CASSFRLGADTQYF. The CDR3 DNA follows: TGTGCCAGCAGCTTTAGACTGGGTGCAGATACGCAGTATTTT.

The chain links TRBV11-2 to TRBJ2-5; 13 bases fit TRBD2. Germline CDR1 reads SGHAT; CDR2 reads FQNNGV. The CDR3 length is 15 residues. With V trimmed by 5 bases and J by 4 bases, 4 bases remained unmatched. The CDR3 sequence is CASSLGTSGAETQYF. CDR3 DNA sequence: TGTGCCAGCAGCCTCGGGACTAGCGGGGCAGAGACCCAGTACTTC.

This clonotype showed up just a few times. The V call is TRBV18, the J call TRBJ2-2, with 8 bases matching TRBD1. V shed 3 bases and J 0 bases; nucleotides not matched to a gene: 6. The germline gives CDR1 KGHSH, CDR2 LQKENI. The CDR3 loop spans 17 amino acids. CDR3 bases: TGTGCCAGCTCACCTCGGACAGGGACTTCGAACACCGGGGAGCTGTTTTTT. This sequence encodes CASSPRTGTSNTGELFF.

The CDR3 is CASSQEPGAGTGELFF. The CDR3 DNA sequence: TGTGCCAGCAGCCAAGAACCGGGGGCCGGCACCGGGGAGCTGTTTTTT. V is TRBV4-2 and J is TRBJ2-2; D tentatively fits TRBD1 or TRBD2 (6 bases each). There are 16 residues in the CDR3. The germline V gene has CDR1 LGHNA and CDR2 YNFKEQ. V dropped 0 bases and J dropped 4 bases, with 12 bases sitting between them.

The chain employs TRBV3-1 and TRBJ1-4, with unresolved D. This CDR3 has 14 amino acids. Germline V gene lookup returns CDR1 LGHDT and CDR2 YNNKEL (reference sequence). V was clipped by 5 bases and J by 7 bases, with 14 bases between them. This chain's CDR3 is CASSDVAAGEKLFF. CDR3 nucleotide sequence: TGTGCCAGCAGCGATGTGGCAGCAGGTGAAAAACTGTTTTTT. The whole variable domain, filled in from reference TRBV3-1 and TRBJ1-4, reads DTAVSQTPKYLVTQMGNDKSIKCEQNLGHDTMYWYKQDSKKFLKIMFSYNNKELIINETVPNRFSPKSPDKAHLNLHINSLELGDSAVYFCASSDVAAGEKLFFGSGTQLSVL.

V usage is TRBV10-3 and J usage is TRBJ1-2, with a possible D match to TRBD1 (5 bases). Germline V gene sequence: CDR1 ENHRY, CDR2 SYGVKD. V lost 0 bases and J lost 4, with 9 bases in between. The CDR3 is 14 residues long. CDR3 sequence reads: CAISESGVGYGYTF. As DNA, the CDR3 is TGTGCCATCAGTGAGTCGGGGGTCGGCTATGGCTACACCTTC.

This chain joins TRBV20-1 and TRBJ2-2, with 13 positions matching TRBD2. CDR3 length: 15 amino acids. V was clipped by 1 base and J by 6 bases; unmatched bases: 2. Germline V gene sequence: CDR1 DFQATT, CDR2 SNEGSKA (reference sequence). CDR3 in DNA: TGCAGTGCTAGAGGGACTAGCGGGAGATCCGGGGAGCTGTTTTTT. Translated, it gives CSARGTSGRSGELFF.

The gene calls are TRBV7-9 and TRBJ2-7; D is undetermined. Germline V CDR1 and CDR2: SEHNR, FQNEAQ (reference sequence). Trimming left V 8 bases short and J 7 bases short, with 12 bases between. There are 11 residues in the CDR3. The CDR3 bases are TGTGCCAGCGCCAGTTTTATGGAGCAGTACTTC. It yields the protein CASASFMEQYF.

The chain carries TRBV2 and TRBJ2-1; D gene ambiguous. V was shortened by 10 bases and J by 4 bases, with 17 bases between the two germline ends. The germline V gene encodes CDR1 SNHLY and CDR2 FYNNEI. The CDR3 extends over 14 amino acids. Here the CDR3 DNA reads TGTGCCACTAACTCTGGGTTCGGGTACAATGAGCAGTTCTTC. Translated: CATNSGFGYNEQFF.

This clonotype was seen more than once but under ten times. V gene TRBV5-1 combines with J gene TRBJ2-2, with 12 bases that match TRBD2. The ends lost 5 bases at V and 0 bases at J; junction bases unmatched: 2. This CDR3 has 16 amino acids. The germline V gene has CDR1 SGHRS and CDR2 YFSETQ. The CDR3 bases are TGCGCCAGCAGGCGACTAGCGGGAGCGAACACCGGGGAGCTGTTTTTT. This gives the protein CASRRLAGANTGELFF.